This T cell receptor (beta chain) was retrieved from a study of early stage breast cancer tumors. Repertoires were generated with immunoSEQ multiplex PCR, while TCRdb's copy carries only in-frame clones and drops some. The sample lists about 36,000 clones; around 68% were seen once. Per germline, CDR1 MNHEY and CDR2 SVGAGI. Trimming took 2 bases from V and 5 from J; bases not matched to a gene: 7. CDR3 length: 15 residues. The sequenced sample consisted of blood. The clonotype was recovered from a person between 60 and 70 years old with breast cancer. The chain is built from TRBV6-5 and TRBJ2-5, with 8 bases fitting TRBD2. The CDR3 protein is CASSYNSGGRETQYF. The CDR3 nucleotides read TGTGCCAGCAGTTACAACTCGGGGGGGCGGGAGACCCAGTACTTC.